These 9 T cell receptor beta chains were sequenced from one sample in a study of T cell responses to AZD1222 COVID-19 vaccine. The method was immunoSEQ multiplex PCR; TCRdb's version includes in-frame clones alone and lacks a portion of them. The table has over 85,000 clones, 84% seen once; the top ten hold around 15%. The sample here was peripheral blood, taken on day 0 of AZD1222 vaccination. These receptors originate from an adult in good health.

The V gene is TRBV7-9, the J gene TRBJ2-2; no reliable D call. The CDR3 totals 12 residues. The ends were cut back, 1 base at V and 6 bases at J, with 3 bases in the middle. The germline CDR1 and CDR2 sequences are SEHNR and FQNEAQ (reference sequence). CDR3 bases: TGTGCCAGCAGCTTAGGTGCCGGGGAGCTGTTTTTT. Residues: CASSLGAGELFF. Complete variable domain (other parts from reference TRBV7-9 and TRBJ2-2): DTGVSQNPRHKITKRGQNVTFRCDPISEHNRLYWYRQTLGQGPEFLTYFQNEAQLEKSRLLSDRFSAERPKGSFSTLEIQRTEQGDSAMYLCASSLGAGELFFGEGSRLTVL.

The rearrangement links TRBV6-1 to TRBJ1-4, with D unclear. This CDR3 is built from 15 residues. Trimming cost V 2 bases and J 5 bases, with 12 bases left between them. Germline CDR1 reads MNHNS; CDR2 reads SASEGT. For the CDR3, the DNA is TGTGCCAGCAGTGAAAGGACCGGGTGGAATGAAAAACTGTTTTTT. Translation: CASSERTGWNEKLFF.

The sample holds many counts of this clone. The CDR3 loop reads CASRRARDRGEKLFF. The CDR3 coding sequence is TGTGCCAGCAGGCGGGCCCGGGACAGAGGTGAAAAACTGTTTTTT. The chain employs TRBV2 and TRBJ1-4; 7 bases map to TRBD1. The germline CDR1 and CDR2 sequences are SNHLY and FYNNEI. This CDR3 is built from 15 residues. J was trimmed by 7 bases and V by 6 bases; bases with no gene match: 11.

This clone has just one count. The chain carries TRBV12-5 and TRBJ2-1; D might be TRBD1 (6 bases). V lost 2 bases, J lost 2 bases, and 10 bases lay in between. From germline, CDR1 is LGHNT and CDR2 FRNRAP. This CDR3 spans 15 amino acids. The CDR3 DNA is TGTGCTAGTGGTTTGTTGAGGGGGACCTACAATGAGCAGTTCTTC. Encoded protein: CASGLLRGTYNEQFF.

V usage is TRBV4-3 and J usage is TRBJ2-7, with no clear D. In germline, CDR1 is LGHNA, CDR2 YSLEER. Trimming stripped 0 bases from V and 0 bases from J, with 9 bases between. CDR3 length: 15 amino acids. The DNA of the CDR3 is TGCGCCAGCAGCCAAGACGAAGGTGCCTCCTACGAGCAGTACTTC. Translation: CASSQDEGASYEQYF.

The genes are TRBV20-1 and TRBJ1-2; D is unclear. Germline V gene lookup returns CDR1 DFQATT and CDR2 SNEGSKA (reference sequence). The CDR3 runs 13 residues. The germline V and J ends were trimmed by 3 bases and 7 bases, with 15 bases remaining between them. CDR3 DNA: TGCAGTGCTAGTTCTCAGGCTGGTCGTGGCTACACCTTC. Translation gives CSASSQAGRGYTF.

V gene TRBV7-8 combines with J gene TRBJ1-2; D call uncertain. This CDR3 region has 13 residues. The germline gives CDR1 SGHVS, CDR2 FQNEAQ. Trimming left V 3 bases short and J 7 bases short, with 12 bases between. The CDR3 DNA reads TGTGCCAGCAGCTTCGGCACCTCCGGTGGCTACACCTTC. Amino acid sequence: CASSFGTSGGYTF.

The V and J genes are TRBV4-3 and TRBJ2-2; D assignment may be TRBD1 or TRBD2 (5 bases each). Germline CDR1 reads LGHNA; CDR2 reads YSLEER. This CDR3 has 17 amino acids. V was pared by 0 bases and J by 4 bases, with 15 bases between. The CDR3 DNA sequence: TGCGCCAGCAGCCAAGATTTGGGGGAATTAGGCACCGGGGAGCTGTTTTTT. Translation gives CASSQDLGELGTGELFF.

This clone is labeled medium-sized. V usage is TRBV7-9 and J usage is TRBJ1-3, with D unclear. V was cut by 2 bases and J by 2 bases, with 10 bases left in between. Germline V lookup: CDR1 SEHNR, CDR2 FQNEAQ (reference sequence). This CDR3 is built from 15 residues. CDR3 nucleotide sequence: TGTGCCAGCAGCTTACGGGAAGGGACTGGAAACACCATATATTTT. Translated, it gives CASSLREGTGNTIYF.